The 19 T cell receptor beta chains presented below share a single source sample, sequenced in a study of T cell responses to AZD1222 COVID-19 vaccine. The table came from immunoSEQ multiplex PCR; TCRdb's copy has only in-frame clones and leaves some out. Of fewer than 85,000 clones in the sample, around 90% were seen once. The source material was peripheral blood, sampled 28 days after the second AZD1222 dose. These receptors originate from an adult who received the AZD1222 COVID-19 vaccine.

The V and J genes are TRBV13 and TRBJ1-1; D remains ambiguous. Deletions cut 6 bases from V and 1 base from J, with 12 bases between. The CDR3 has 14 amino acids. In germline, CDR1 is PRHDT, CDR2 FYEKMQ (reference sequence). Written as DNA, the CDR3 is TGTGCCAGCAGTTCTATGGGCCCGAACACTGAAGCTTTCTTT. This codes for CASSSMGPNTEAFF. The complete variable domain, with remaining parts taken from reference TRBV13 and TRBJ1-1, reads AAGVIQSPRHLIKEKRETATLKCYPIPRHDTVYWYQQGPGQDPQFLISFYEKMQSDKGSIPDRFSAQQFSDYHSELNMSSLELGDSALYFCASSSMGPNTEAFFGQGTRLTVV.

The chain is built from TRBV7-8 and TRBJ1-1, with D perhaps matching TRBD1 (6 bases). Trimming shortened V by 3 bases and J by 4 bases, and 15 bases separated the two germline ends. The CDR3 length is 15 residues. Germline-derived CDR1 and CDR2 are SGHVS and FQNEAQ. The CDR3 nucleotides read TGTGCCAGCAGCTTCACAGGGACGCAGGGCACTGAAGCTTTCTTT. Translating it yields CASSFTGTQGTEAFF.

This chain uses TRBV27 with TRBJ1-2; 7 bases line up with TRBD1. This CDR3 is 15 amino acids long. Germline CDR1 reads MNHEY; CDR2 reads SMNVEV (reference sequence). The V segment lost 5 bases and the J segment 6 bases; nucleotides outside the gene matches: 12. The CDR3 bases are TGTGCCAGCAGTGGGACGGGACAGCGAACTCATGGCTACACCTTC. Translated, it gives CASSGTGQRTHGYTF.

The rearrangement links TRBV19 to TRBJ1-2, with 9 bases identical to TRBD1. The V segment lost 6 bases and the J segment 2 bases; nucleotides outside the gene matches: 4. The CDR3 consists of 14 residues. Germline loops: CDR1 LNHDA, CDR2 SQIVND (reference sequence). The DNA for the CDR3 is TGTGCCAGTAGGGACAGGGGAACAAACTATGGCTACACCTTC. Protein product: CASRDRGTNYGYTF.

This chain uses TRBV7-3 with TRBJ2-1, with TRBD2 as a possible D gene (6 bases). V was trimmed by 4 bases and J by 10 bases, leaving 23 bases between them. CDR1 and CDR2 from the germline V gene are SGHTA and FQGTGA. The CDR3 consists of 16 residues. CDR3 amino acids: CASSYLGLGVRGEQFF. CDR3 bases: TGTGCCAGCAGCTACCTGGGACTGGGGGTCAGAGGGGAGCAGTTCTTC.

CDR3 protein: CASSQVDGREYEQYF. The CDR3 bases are TGCGCCAGCAGCCAAGTAGACGGGAGGGAGTACGAGCAGTACTTC. The chain employs TRBV4-1 and TRBJ2-7; 8 positions match TRBD2. V shed 1 base, J shed 4 bases, and the junction held 6 bases outside the gene matches. CDR1 and CDR2 (germline): MGHRA, YSYEKL. This CDR3 region has 15 residues.

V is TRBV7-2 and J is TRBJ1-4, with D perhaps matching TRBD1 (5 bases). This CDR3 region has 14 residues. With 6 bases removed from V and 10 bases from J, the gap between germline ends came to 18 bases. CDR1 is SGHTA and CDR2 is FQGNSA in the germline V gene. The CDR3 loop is CASSPGTRLGKLFF. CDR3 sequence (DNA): TGTGCCAGCAGTCCCGGGACCCGTCTAGGAAAACTGTTTTTT.

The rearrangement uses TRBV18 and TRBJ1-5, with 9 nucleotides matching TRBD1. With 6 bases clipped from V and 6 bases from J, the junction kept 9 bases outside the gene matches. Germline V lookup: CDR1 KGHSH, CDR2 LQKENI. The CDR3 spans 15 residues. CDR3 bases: TGTGCCAGCTCCAACCCGGGACAGGGACCTCAGCCCCAGCATTTT. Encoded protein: CASSNPGQGPQPQHF.

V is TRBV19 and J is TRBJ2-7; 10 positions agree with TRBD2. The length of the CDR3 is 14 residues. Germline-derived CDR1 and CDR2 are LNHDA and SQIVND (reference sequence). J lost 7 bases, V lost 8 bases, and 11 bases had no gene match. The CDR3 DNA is TGTGCCAGTGCAGCTAGCGGGGGCCTTCGGGAGCAGTACTTC. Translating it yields CASAASGGLREQYF.

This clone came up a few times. The CDR3 DNA reads as TGTGCCAGCAGCTTAGAACAGGGGGGGGAAAAACTGTTTTTT. This encodes CASSLEQGGEKLFF. The chain carries TRBV7-2 and TRBJ1-4; TRBD1 matches at 8 bases. Losses at the gene ends were 1 base for V and 8 bases for J; bases not matched to a gene: 3. Germline V lookup: CDR1 SGHTA, CDR2 FQGNSA. There are 14 residues in the CDR3.

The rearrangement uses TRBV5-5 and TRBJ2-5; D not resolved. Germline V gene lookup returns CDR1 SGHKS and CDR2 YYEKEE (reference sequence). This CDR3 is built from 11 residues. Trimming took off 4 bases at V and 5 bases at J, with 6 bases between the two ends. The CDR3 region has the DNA TGTGCCAGCAGCCCCCGGGAGACCCAGTACTTC. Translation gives CASSPRETQYF.

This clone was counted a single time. The CDR3 here is CASSEWTATEPQHF. The CDR3 DNA reads TGTGCCAGCAGTGAATGGACAGCGACAGAGCCCCAGCATTTT. The rearrangement links TRBV2 to TRBJ1-5, with a tentative D call TRBD1 (6 bases). Germline-derived CDR1 and CDR2 are SNHLY and FYNNEI. Trimming took off 2 bases at V and 8 bases at J, with 13 bases between the two ends. The length of the CDR3 is 14 residues. Full variable domain (missing parts from reference TRBV2 and TRBJ1-5): EPEVTQTPSHQVTQMGQEVILRCVPISNHLYFYWYRQILGQKVEFLVSFYNNEISEKSEIFDDQFSVERPDGSNFTLKIRSTKLEDSAMYFCASSEWTATEPQHFGDGTRLSIL.

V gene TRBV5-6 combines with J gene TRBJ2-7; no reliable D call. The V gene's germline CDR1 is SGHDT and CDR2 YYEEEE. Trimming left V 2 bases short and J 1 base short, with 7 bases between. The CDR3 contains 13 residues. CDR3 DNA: TGTGCCAGCAGCTTCCAGGAGTCCTACGAGCAGTACTTC. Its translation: CASSFQESYEQYF.

CDR3 nucleotide sequence: TGCGCCAGCAGCTTGAGCGGGGGCCTATACGAGCAGTACTTC. Protein product: CASSLSGGLYEQYF. The chain recombines TRBV5-1 with TRBJ2-7; 8 bases map to TRBD2. This CDR3 region has 14 residues. The ends lost 1 base at V and 4 bases at J; junction bases unmatched: 4. CDR1 and CDR2 from the germline V gene are SGHRS and YFSETQ.

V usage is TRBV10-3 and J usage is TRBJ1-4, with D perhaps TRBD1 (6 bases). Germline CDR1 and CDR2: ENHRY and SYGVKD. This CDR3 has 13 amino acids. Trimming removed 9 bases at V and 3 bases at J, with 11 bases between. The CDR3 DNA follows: TGTGCCATTAGAGGGGGGGCTAATGAAAAACTGTTTTTT. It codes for CAIRGGANEKLFF.

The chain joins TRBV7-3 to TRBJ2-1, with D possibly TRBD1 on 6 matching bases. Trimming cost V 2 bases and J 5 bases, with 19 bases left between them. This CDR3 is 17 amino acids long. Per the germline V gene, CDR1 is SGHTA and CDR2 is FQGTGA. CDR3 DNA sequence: TGTGCCAGCAGCTTATGGCCCCCAGGGGCGGCGGACAATGAGCAGTTCTTC. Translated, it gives CASSLWPPGAADNEQFF.

The CDR3 sequence: CSIQGVGNIQYF. CDR3 nucleotide sequence: TGCAGCATCCAGGGTGTCGGAAACATTCAGTACTTC. This chain joins TRBV29-1 and TRBJ2-4; perhaps TRBD1 as D (5 bases). This CDR3 is built from 12 residues. V was trimmed by 8 bases and J by 6 bases, leaving 14 bases between them. Germline lookup yields CDR1 SQVTM and CDR2 ANQGSEA.

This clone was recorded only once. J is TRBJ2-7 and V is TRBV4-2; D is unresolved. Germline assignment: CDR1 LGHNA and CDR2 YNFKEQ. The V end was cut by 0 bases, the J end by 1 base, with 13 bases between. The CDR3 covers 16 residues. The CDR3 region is CASSQEPTEPSYEQYF. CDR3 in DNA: TGTGCCAGCAGCCAAGAACCTACAGAGCCTTCCTACGAGCAGTACTTC.

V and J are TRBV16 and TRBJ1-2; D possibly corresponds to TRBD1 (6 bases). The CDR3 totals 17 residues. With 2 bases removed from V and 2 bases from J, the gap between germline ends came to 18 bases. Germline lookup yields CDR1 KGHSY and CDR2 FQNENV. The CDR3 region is CASSQLPIAGGNYGYTF. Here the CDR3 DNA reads TGTGCCAGCAGCCAACTGCCTATCGCGGGGGGCAACTATGGCTACACCTTC. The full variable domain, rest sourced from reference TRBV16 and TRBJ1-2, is GEEVAQTPKHLVRGEGQKAKLYCAPIKGHSYVFWYQQVLKNEFKFLISFQNENVFDETGMPKERFSAKCLPNSPCSLEIQATKLEDSAVYFCASSQLPIAGGNYGYTFGSGTRLTVV.